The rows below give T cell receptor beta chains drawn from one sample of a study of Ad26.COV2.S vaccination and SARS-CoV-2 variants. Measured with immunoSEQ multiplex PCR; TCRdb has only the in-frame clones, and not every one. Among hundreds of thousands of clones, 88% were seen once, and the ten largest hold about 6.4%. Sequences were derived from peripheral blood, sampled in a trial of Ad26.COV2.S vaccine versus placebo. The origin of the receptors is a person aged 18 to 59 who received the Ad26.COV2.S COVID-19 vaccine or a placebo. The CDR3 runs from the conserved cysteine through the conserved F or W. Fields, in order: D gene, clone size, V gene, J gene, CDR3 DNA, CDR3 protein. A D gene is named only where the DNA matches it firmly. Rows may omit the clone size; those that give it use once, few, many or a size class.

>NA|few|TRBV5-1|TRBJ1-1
TGCGCCAGCAGTTTGGATGGGATGAACACTGAAGCTTTCTTT
CASSLDGMNTEAFF
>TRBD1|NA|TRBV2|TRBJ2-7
TGTGCCAGCAGTGGAAGGGGGCTCACCTACGAGCAGTACTTC
CASSGRGLTYEQYF
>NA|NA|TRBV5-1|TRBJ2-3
TGCGCCAGCAGTAGGGGGAGCACAGATACGCAGTATTTT
CASSRGSTDTQYF
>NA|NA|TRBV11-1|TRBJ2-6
TGTGCCAGCAGCTTCGACAGGAACGTCCTGACTTTC
CASSFDRNVLTF
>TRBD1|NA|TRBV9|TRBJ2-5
TGTGCCAGCAGCCCCGGACAGGGGAATTACCAAGAGACCCAGTACTTC
CASSPGQGNYQETQYF
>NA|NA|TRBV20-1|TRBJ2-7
TGCAGTGCTAGTAGGGAAACTTACGAGCAGTACTTC
CSASRETYEQYF
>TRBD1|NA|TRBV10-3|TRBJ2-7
TGTGCCATCAGTGTAGGGACAGGGGGCTCCTACGAGCAGTACTTC
CAISVGTGGSYEQYF
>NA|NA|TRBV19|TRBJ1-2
TGTGCCACCACCGAGGAGGGATCCTATGGCTACACCTTC
CATTEEGSYGYTF
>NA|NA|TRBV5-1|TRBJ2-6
TGCGCCAGCAGCTGGTCGGGGACCGCTGGGGCCAACGTCCTGACTTTC
CASSWSGTAGANVLTF
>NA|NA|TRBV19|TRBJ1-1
TGTGCCAGTAGTATAGGGGTTAACACTGAAGCTTTCTTT
CASSIGVNTEAFF
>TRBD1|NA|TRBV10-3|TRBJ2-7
TGTGCCATCAGGTCCGGGACAGGGGCAGGTGCCTACGAGCAGTACTTC
CAIRSGTGAGAYEQYF
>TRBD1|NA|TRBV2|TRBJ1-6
TGTGCCAGCAGCCTTTACAGGGGCACCTATAATTCACCCCTCCACTTT
CASSLYRGTYNSPLHF
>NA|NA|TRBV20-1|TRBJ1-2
TGCAGTGCTAGTGGTGGTTCGGGTCAGGCTAACTATGGCTACACCTTC
CSASGGSGQANYGYTF
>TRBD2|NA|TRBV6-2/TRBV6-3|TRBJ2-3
TGTGCCAGCAGTCCCCCTCGCGGGGGGGCAGGCACAGATACGCAGTATTTT
CASSPPRGGAGTDTQYF
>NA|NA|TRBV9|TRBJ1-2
TGTGCCAGCAGCGTAGGGCCAGAGAACTATGGCTACACCTTC
CASSVGPENYGYTF
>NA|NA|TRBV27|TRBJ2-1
TGTGCCAGCAGTTTAGGGTCTAGCCCGTTCAATGAGCAGTTCTTC
CASSLGSSPFNEQFF
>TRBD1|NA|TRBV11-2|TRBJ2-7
TGTGCCAGCAGCTCTTTATACGGACAGGCGAGCTCCTACGAGCAGTACTTC
CASSSLYGQASSYEQYF
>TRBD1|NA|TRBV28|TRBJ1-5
TGTGCCAGCGTAGGTTTTGGGTTAGGGGGCCCTCAGCCCCAGCATTTT
CASVGFGLGGPQPQHF
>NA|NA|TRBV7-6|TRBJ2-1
TGTGCCAGCAGCTTAGCACAGGGTAGCGTAAAGCTAAACAATGAGCAGTTCTTC
CASSLAQGSVKLNNEQFF
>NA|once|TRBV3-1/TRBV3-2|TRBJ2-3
TGTGCCAGCAGCCAAGTGCGGAATACGCAGTATTTT
CASSQVRNTQYF
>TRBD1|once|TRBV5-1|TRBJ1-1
TGCGCCAGCAGAAAAAATACAGGGGCGAACACTGAAGCTTTCTTT
CASRKNTGANTEAFF
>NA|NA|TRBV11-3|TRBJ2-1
TGTGCCAGCAGCTTATCAGGAGGTTACAATGAGCAGTTCTTC
CASSLSGGYNEQFF
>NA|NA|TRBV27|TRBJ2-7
TGTGCCAGCAGCTACAGTGGACCGACCTACGAGCAGTACTTC
CASSYSGPTYEQYF
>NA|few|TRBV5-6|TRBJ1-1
TGTGCCAGCAGCTTGAGAGGGAATGAAGCTTTCTTT
CASSLRGNEAFF
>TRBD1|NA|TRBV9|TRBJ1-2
TGTGCCAGCAGCGTAGATGCGGGACAGGGCTATGGCTACACCTTC
CASSVDAGQGYGYTF
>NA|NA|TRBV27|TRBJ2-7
TGTGCCAGCAGTTTGGGCAGGGGATCCTACGAGCAGTACTTC
CASSLGRGSYEQYF
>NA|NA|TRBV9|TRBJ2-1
TGTGCCAGCACCCCAACAGGAACGGGCCCCTACAATGAGCAGTTCTTC
CASTPTGTGPYNEQFF
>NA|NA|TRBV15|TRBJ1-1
TGTGCCACCAGCACGGGACTGGGAGGCGCTGAAGCTTTCTTT
CATSTGLGGAEAFF
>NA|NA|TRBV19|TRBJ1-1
TGTGCCAGTAGTATATTTCAGGGGAACACTGAAGCTTTCTTT
CASSIFQGNTEAFF
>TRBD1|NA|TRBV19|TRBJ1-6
TGTGCCAGTAGTACCTCCGGGACAGGGCGTCTCTCCTATAATTCACCCCTCCACTTT
CASSTSGTGRLSYNSPLHF
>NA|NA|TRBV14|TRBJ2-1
TGTGCCAGCAGCTACCGTAGGGGGGTTGAGCAGTTCTTC
CASSYRRGVEQFF
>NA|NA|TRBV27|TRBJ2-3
TGTGCCAGCAGTTCCCAAGGTACAGATACGCAGTATTTT
CASSSQGTDTQYF
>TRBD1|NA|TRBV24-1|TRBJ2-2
TGTGCCACCAGCAGCCGACAGGGTGGATACACCGGGGAGCTGTTTTTT
CATSSRQGGYTGELFF
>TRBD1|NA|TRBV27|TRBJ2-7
TGTGCCAGCAGTTACGAAGGGACAGGGATGGCCTACGAGCAGTACTTC
CASSYEGTGMAYEQYF
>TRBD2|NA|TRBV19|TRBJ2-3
TGTGCCAGTAGTATTAGCGGGAGAGAGGCAGATACGCAGTATTTT
CASSISGREADTQYF
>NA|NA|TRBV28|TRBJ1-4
TGTGCCAGCAGTTTTGCGGGGGCAACTAATGAAAAACTGTTTTTT
CASSFAGATNEKLFF
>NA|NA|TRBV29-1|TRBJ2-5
TGCAGCGAACGTCGAGAGGGCTTAGAGACCCAGTACTTC
CSERREGLETQYF
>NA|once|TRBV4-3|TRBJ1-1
TGCGCCAGCAGCCAACTTCGACAGACAAACACTGAAGCTTTCTTT
CASSQLRQTNTEAFF
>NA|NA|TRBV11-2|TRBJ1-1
TGTGCCAGCAGCTTGGGGCCCGGGACGGCTTTT
CASSLGPGTAF
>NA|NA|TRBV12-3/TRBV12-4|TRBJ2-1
TGTGCCAGCAGTTCGGTAAGGTCGGCGTTCTTC
CASSSVRSAFF
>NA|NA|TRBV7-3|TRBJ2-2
TGTGCCAGCAGCTTATATGGGCCGAAGAACACCGGGGAGCTGTTTTTT
CASSLYGPKNTGELFF
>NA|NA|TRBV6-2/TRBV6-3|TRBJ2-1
TGTGCCAGCAGCCCCCGCATGGAGCTCCGCCGGAGCAAATACAATGAGCAGTTCTTC
CASSPRMELRRSKYNEQFF
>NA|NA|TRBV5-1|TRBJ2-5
TGCGCCAGCAGACCGGGGGAAGAGACCCAGTACTTC
CASRPGEETQYF
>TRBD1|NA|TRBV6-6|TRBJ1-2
TGTGCCAGCAAGCGGACAGGGAGCAACTATGGCTACACCTTC
CASKRTGSNYGYTF
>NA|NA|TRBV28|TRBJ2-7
TGTGCCAGCAGTACTACCTACGAGCAGTACTTC
CASSTTYEQYF
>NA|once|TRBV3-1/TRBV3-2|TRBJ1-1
TGTGCCAGCAGCCAAGGCTGGACAGTGAACACTGAAGCTTTCTTT
CASSQGWTVNTEAFF
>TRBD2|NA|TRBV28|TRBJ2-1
TGTGCCAGCAGACCCATAGCGGGGGCTTACAATGAGCAGTTCTTC
CASRPIAGAYNEQFF
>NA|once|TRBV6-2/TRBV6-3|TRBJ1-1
TGTGCCAGCAGCCCACCTCGGTCGAGCGCTGAAGCTTTCTTT
CASSPPRSSAEAFF
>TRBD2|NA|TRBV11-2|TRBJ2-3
TGTGCCAGCAGGCGACTAGCGGGAGGGATCACAGATACGCAGTATTTT
CASRRLAGGITDTQYF
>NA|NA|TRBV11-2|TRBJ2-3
TGTGCCAGCAGCTTACAAGGAGATACGCAGTATTTT
CASSLQGDTQYF
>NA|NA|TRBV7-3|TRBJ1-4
TGTGCCAGCAGCTTAAGCCAGGGTGCAAAACTGTTTTTT
CASSLSQGAKLFF
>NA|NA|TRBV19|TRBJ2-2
TGTGCCAGTAGTATGAGTCCCCGAACCGGGGAGCTGTTTTTT
CASSMSPRTGELFF
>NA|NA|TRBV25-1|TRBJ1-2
TGTGCCAGCAGTGAATCAGGAGAGTATGGCTACACCTTC
CASSESGEYGYTF
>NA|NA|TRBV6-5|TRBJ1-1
TGTGCCAGCAGCCCATCCGGGAACACTGAAGCTTTCTTT
CASSPSGNTEAFF
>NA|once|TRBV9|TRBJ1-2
TGTGCCAGCAGCGTAGAGGGGAGCTATGGCTACACCTTC
CASSVEGSYGYTF
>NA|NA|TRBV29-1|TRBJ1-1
TGCAGCGGGCTATCCACTGAAGCTTTCTTT
CSGLSTEAFF
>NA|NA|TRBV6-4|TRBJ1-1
TGTGCCAGCAGCAACAGGGTCATGAACACTGAAGCTTTCTTT
CASSNRVMNTEAFF
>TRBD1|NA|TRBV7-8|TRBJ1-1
TGTGCCAGCAGCGGACTTAGACAGGGCGGAGCTTTCTTT
CASSGLRQGGAFF
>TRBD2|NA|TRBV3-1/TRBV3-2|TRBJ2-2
TGTGCCAGCAGCCCCAGGGGTCTAGCGGGCGCCGCCGGGGAGCTGTTTTTT
CASSPRGLAGAAGELFF